The following is a T cell receptor beta chain sequence with its context. Its antigen is still unknown. The sample belongs to a study of cytomegalovirus exposure and HLA in healthy donors. Study-wide points: A later analysis reportedly found that, within productive TCRs, an Asian-associated ancestry cluster had fewer N-insertions than the mean observed across the roughly 700 donors. Reported results showed that the classifier diagnosed cytomegalovirus status with high specificity and sensitivity. Later, TCR association rates were found to vary by HLA locus, highest for DRB1 and lowest for HLA-C.

Germline lookup yields CDR1 SGHKS and CDR2 YYEKEE (reference sequence). Trimming cost V 0 bases and J 3 bases, with 12 bases left between them. The CDR3 consists of 15 residues. The PCR made use of 60 Vbeta and 13 Jbeta primers. Authors' methods: About 10 million shared chains were among around 78 million unique TCR beta chains counted in a later analysis. Assay: immunoSEQ multiplex PCR; the TCRdb copy retains only in-frame clones and omits some. From that table come the V and J calls and clone size; the DNA was used to work out D and trimming. The repertoire holds fewer than 150,000 clones, with approximately 84% as singletons.

The receptor was isolated from a man aged 45 to 65 in good health and CMV-seronegative. The chain recombines TRBV5-5 with TRBJ1-2; maybe TRBD1 (6 bases). The sample comprised PBMCs. Here the CDR3 DNA reads TGTGCCAGCAGCTTGGAAGGGGGAGTGGACTATGGCTACACCTTC. Encoded protein: CASSLEGGVDYGYTF.